One T cell receptor (beta chain) is described in this entry. This sample is part of a study of control samples from healthy donors and cancer patients. Sequencing used immunoSEQ multiplex PCR; TCRdb keeps in-frame clones, though not all of them. Of 130,000 or so clones listed, approximately 88% are singletons. CDR3 length equals 12 residues. The V and J ends lost 6 bases and 8 bases respectively, with 8 bases between them. The chain recombines TRBV12-3 or TRBV12-4 with TRBJ1-6, with unresolved D. This TCR was recovered from a man aged 45-65 years in good health. The sequenced sample was blood. The CDR3 DNA is TGTGCCAGCAGATTAATAGATTCACCCCTCCACTTT. It specifies CASRLIDSPLHF.